This T cell receptor beta chain is from a study of monozygotic twins with inflammatory bowel disease. Study-level points and caveats: Healthy twins showed more clonotype sharing with others than IBD patients, especially patients with disease activity. Researchers were unable to tell different T cell subtypes apart.

There are 14 residues in the CDR3. The germline CDR1 and CDR2 sequences are SGHDT and YYEEEE. As concerns this clonotype: The antigen is unknown.

Every donor provided one blood sample measuring roughly 2.4 ml. TCR libraries were prepared from 3,500 to 4,000 ng total RNA each. From the 5' RACE reads, TCRdb lists one entry per CDR3 protein and no DNA. This sample's table reports about 200,000 distinct CDR3 sequences. The receptor was derived from a human donor with ulcerative colitis or Crohn's disease, or a healthy co-twin of an affected twin (not recorded which). This chain joins TRBV5-6 and TRBJ2-3; absent DNA, TCRdb's TRBD2 call cannot be checked. The material sequenced was blood. The CDR3 loop is CASSPPIPGSTQYF.